This is a list of T cell receptor beta chains from one sample in a study of CD4+ T cells in melanoma. Using immunoSEQ multiplex PCR, the repertoire was profiled, and TCRdb retains in-frame clones only, with some absent. Of roughly 150,000 clones in the sample, about nine tenths are singletons; the top ten hold over 1.5%. These receptors all come from a human donor with melanoma. Each CDR3 is given with its conserved first and last residue. D genes are given only for firm matches. Not every row has a clone size; where given, it reads once, few, many or a size class.

D | J | V | size | CDR3 | DNA
TRBD1 | TRBJ2-5 | TRBV5-1 | - | CASSFSGTGEETQYF | TGCGCCAGCAGCTTCTCCGGGACAGGGGAAGAGACCCAGTACTTC
TRBD1 | TRBJ2-2 | TRBV7-2 | - | CATAGGPPGAGELFF | TGTGCCACCGCAGGGGGTCCTCCCGGGGCCGGGGAGCTGTTTTTT
TRBD2 | TRBJ2-5 | TRBV2 | - | CASSGLAGGWTQYF | TGTGCCAGCAGCGGACTAGCGGGGGGTTGGACCCAGTACTTC
- | TRBJ1-1 | TRBV5-6 | - | CASSLRDITEAFF | TGTGCCAGCAGCTTGCGGGACATCACTGAAGCTTTCTTT
- | TRBJ2-2 | TRBV5-1 | - | CASSLGLLVSRNTGELFF | TGCGCCAGCAGCCTGGGACTTTTAGTGTCTCGAAACACCGGGGAGCTGTTTTTT
- | TRBJ1-1 | TRBV19 | - | CASSIMGHLNTEAFF | TGTGCCAGTAGTATTATGGGGCACTTGAACACTGAAGCTTTCTTT
- | TRBJ1-5 | TRBV30 | once | CAWSVQTGDQPQHF | TGTGCCTGGAGTGTACAAACAGGAGATCAGCCCCAGCATTTT
- | TRBJ1-1 | TRBV18 | once | CASSPPSVSTEAFF | TGTGCCAGCTCACCACCCTCAGTTTCCACTGAAGCTTTCTTT
TRBD2 | TRBJ2-3 | TRBV30 | - | CAWSGGGVKDTQYF | TGTGCCTGGAGTGGGGGAGGGGTAAAAGATACGCAGTATTTT
TRBD1 | TRBJ2-7 | TRBV5-5 | - | CASSGLTGVPYEQYF | TGTGCCAGCAGCGGGTTGACAGGGGTACCCTACGAGCAGTACTTC
- | TRBJ2-1 | TRBV5-8 | once | CASSLALGINEQFF | TGTGCCAGCAGCTTGGCACTAGGGATCAATGAGCAGTTCTTC
- | TRBJ1-6 | TRBV30 | - | CAWSPQLNAGSPLHF | TGTGCCTGGAGCCCCCAACTGAACGCAGGTTCACCCCTCCACTTT
TRBD2 | TRBJ2-5 | TRBV6-1 | - | CASSGAGGGARGETQYF | TGTGCCAGCAGTGGAGCGGGCGGGGGGGCCCGAGGAGAGACCCAGTACTTC
TRBD2 | TRBJ2-5 | TRBV4-1 | - | CASSQGSGGIQETQYF | TGCGCCAGCAGCCAAGGTAGCGGGGGGATCCAAGAGACCCAGTACTTC